These 23 T cell receptor beta chains came from one sample sequenced in a study of OX40 agonist ivuxolimab in advanced cancers. TCRdb's table, derived via immunoSEQ multiplex PCR, lists solely in-frame clones and lacks some. The sample has 60,000 to 85,000 clones, 94% seen once; the top ten hold around 20%. The sample consisted of CD4+ or CD8+ T cells sorted from blood, taken in a trial of the OX40 agonist ivuxolimab. The receptors come from an adult with an advanced solid tumor such as melanoma, head and neck, liver or kidney cancer.

The chain couples TRBV4-3 to TRBJ1-1, with TRBD1 matching 7 bases. The V gene end was trimmed by 0 bases and the J gene end by 5 bases; junction bases not matched to a gene: 6. This CDR3 has 15 residues. CDR1 is LGHNA, CDR2 YSLEER, per germline. The CDR3 reads CASSQDRAGGTEAFF. The CDR3 DNA reads as TGCGCCAGCAGCCAAGATCGGGCAGGGGGTACTGAAGCTTTCTTT.

This sequence joins TRBV7-8 and TRBJ2-1; 7 nucleotides match TRBD2. J lost 14 bases, V lost 7 bases, and 20 bases had no gene match. Germline V CDR1 and CDR2: SGHVS, FQNEAQ. The CDR3 loop spans 15 amino acids. CDR3 in amino acids: CASTLGLAAPNDEFF. The CDR3 nucleotides are TGTGCCAGCACCCTGGGGCTAGCGGCCCCTAACGACGAGTTCTTC.

In DNA, the CDR3 is TGCGCCAGCAGCCAAGGACTAGCGGGAGACAAGGAAAACATTCAGTACTTC. The encoded protein is CASSQGLAGDKENIQYF. The rearrangement joins TRBV4-3 to TRBJ2-4; 12 positions agree with TRBD2. The CDR3 contains 17 residues. The V segment lost 1 base and the J segment 5 bases; nucleotides outside the gene matches: 6. Germline CDR1 reads LGHNA; CDR2 reads YSLEER.

This sequence joins TRBV30 and TRBJ1-2; D call uncertain. The germline gives CDR1 GTSNPN, CDR2 SVGIG (reference sequence). Between the trimmed V and J ends, which lost 1 base and 4 bases, there was a span of 10 bases. The CDR3 is made up of 13 amino acids. CDR3 in amino acids: CAWSGGAVYGYTF. CDR3 nucleotide sequence: TGTGCCTGGAGTGGAGGCGCCGTCTATGGCTACACCTTC.

The rearrangement joins TRBV10-3 to TRBJ1-3; TRBD1 agrees at 7 bases. The V gene end was trimmed by 11 bases and the J gene end by 4 bases; junction bases not matched to a gene: 8. This CDR3 has 13 amino acids. CDR1 is ENHRY, CDR2 SYGVKD, per germline. CDR3 in amino acids: CAARQGEGNTIYF. The CDR3 nucleotides read TGTGCCGCACGACAGGGCGAGGGAAACACCATATATTTT.

This sequence joins TRBV10-1 and TRBJ1-5; 7 bases are a match to TRBD1. Germline CDR1 reads WNHNN; CDR2 reads SYGVQD (reference sequence). The CDR3 extends over 15 amino acids. V lost 6 bases, J lost 0 bases, and 5 bases stayed unmatched. The CDR3 reads CASSTGAYSNQPQHF. CDR3 DNA sequence: TGCGCCAGCAGCACAGGGGCCTATAGCAATCAGCCCCAGCATTTT.

The J gene is TRBJ2-5, the V gene TRBV5-1, with a possible D match to TRBD2 (6 bases). Germline lookup yields CDR1 SGHRS and CDR2 YFSETQ. Deletions cut 0 bases from V and 0 bases from J, with 6 bases between. The CDR3 covers 14 residues. CDR3 sequence reads: CASSLGDYQETQYF. CDR3 in DNA: TGCGCCAGCAGCTTGGGGGACTACCAAGAGACCCAGTACTTC.

The chain recombines TRBV6-5 with TRBJ1-1; 7 nucleotides agree with TRBD1. V lost 8 bases, J lost 4 bases, and 10 bases stayed unmatched. This CDR3 region has 14 residues. Germline CDR1 reads MNHEY; CDR2 reads SVGAGI. CDR3 DNA: TGTGCCAGCCGCCTCCAGGGGGTAGGCACTGAAGCTTTCTTT. Protein sequence: CASRLQGVGTEAFF.

This chain uses TRBV4-3 with TRBJ1-6, with D unresolved. Germline CDR1 LGHNA, CDR2 YSLEER. The CDR3 has 14 amino acids. Between the trimmed V and J ends, which lost 4 bases and 3 bases, there was a span of 7 bases. The CDR3 coding sequence is TGCGCCAGCAGCCCGAGTTTCTATAATTCACCCCTCCACTTT. Its translation is CASSPSFYNSPLHF.

The V and J genes are TRBV7-9 and TRBJ1-2, with D possibly matching TRBD1 (6 bases). The germline gives CDR1 SEHNR, CDR2 FQNEAQ (reference sequence). The V gene lost 1 base and the J gene lost 4 bases, with 10 bases spanning the gap. This CDR3 spans 14 amino acids. The chain's CDR3 is CASSLEDRFYGYTF. CDR3 bases: TGTGCCAGCAGCTTAGAGGACAGATTCTATGGCTACACCTTC.

The chain recombines TRBV7-3 with TRBJ2-7; 8 bases fit TRBD1. There are 16 residues in the CDR3. V trimming: 2 bases; J trimming: 3 bases; junction bases outside the gene matches: 9. CDR1 and CDR2 from the germline V gene are SGHTA and FQGTGA. The CDR3 region has the DNA TGTGCCAGCAGCTTAGACTCCGGGACAGGTTTCTACGAGCAGTACTTC. Translated, it gives CASSLDSGTGFYEQYF.

The chain uses TRBV9 and TRBJ2-7; D gene unclear. The germline gives CDR1 SGDLS, CDR2 YYNGEE. Trimming took off 4 bases at V and 7 bases at J, with 21 bases between the two ends. The length of the CDR3 is 15 residues. CDR3 amino acids: CASSPPTGLMGEQYF. The CDR3 DNA follows: TGTGCCAGCAGCCCACCTACGGGCCTTATGGGTGAGCAGTACTTC.

The V call is TRBV9, the J call TRBJ1-3; D is unclear. CDR1 is SGDLS and CDR2 is YYNGEE in the germline V gene. The CDR3 spans 15 residues. Trimming left V 0 bases short and J 0 bases short, with 7 bases between. CDR3 amino acids: CASSVGVSSGNTIYF. The CDR3 DNA reads TGTGCCAGCAGCGTAGGGGTCAGCTCTGGAAACACCATATATTTT.

This clone was picked up one time. The V gene is TRBV4-1, the J gene TRBJ2-1, with D hard to call. Deletions cut 0 bases from V and 0 bases from J, with 9 bases between. Germline values: CDR1 MGHRA, CDR2 YSYEKL. This CDR3 contains 16 residues. Written as DNA, the CDR3 is TGCGCCAGCAGCCAAGATAGCCTAGTCTCCTACAATGAGCAGTTCTTC. Its protein is CASSQDSLVSYNEQFF.

The chain employs TRBV7-2 and TRBJ2-6; TRBD2 agrees at 7 bases. The germline gives CDR1 SGHTA, CDR2 FQGNSA. V lost 2 bases and J lost 1; bases outside the gene matches: 11. This CDR3 is built from 19 residues. The CDR3 spells CASSLNPSGVPSGANVLTF. CDR3 sequence (DNA): TGTGCCAGCAGCTTAAATCCCAGCGGGGTCCCTTCTGGGGCCAACGTCCTGACTTTC.

This clone turned up a few times. V gene TRBV7-9 combines with J gene TRBJ2-7; 8 positions agree with TRBD1. The CDR3 consists of 16 residues. Germline CDR1 and CDR2: SEHNR and FQNEAQ (reference sequence). V was clipped by 6 bases and J by 3 bases; unmatched bases: 13. DNA of the CDR3: TGTGCCAGCAGACACGACCCCGGGACAGGACGCTACGAGCAGTACTTC. Protein sequence: CASRHDPGTGRYEQYF.

This clone was seen just once. The J gene is TRBJ2-7, the V gene TRBV4-3; D is undetermined. The CDR3 runs 15 residues. Trimming took 0 bases from V and 3 from J, leaving 12 bases between them. The germline CDR1 and CDR2 sequences are LGHNA and YSLEER. The CDR3 is CASSQDPGWGYEQYF. The CDR3 DNA sequence: TGCGCCAGCAGCCAAGATCCAGGATGGGGCTACGAGCAGTACTTC.

The chain carries TRBV27 and TRBJ2-3; 10 nucleotides agree with TRBD2. J gave up 6 bases and V 3 bases, and 9 bases lay outside the gene matches. The CDR3 runs to 16 residues. The germline gives CDR1 MNHEY, CDR2 SMNVEV (reference sequence). CDR3 coding DNA: TGTGCCAGCAGTTTGGTGGGGCTAGCGGGAGAGGATACGCAGTATTTT. Translating gives CASSLVGLAGEDTQYF.

This clone was counted a single time. The chain combines TRBV19 with TRBJ2-7, with D perhaps matching TRBD2 (6 bases). Looked up from germline, CDR1 is LNHDA and CDR2 is SQIVND (reference sequence). The CDR3 runs 15 residues. Trimming cost V 7 bases and J 0 bases, with 16 bases left between them. Here the CDR3 reads CASKWEDGSSYEQYF. The DNA of the CDR3 is TGTGCCAGTAAATGGGAGGACGGCAGCTCCTACGAGCAGTACTTC.

CDR3 in DNA: TGTGCCAGTGGCAAGGGGCTGGATACTGAAGCTTTCTTT. This sequence encodes CASGKGLDTEAFF. J is TRBJ1-1 and V is TRBV7-6; D might be TRBD1 (5 bases). The CDR3 is 13 amino acids. Germline V gives CDR1 SGHVS, CDR2 FNYEAQ. Trimming took 9 bases from V and 5 from J, leaving 16 bases between them.

In its sample, this clone was seen once. The chain combines TRBV5-1 with TRBJ1-1; unclear D gene. Germline V gene data show CDR1 as SGHRS and CDR2 as YFSETQ. V lost 0 bases, J lost 0 bases, and 3 bases lay in between. The CDR3 loop spans 13 amino acids. The CDR3 region is CASSLVLNTEAFF. CDR3 bases: TGCGCCAGCAGCTTGGTTTTGAACACTGAAGCTTTCTTT. Full variable domain (remainder filled in from reference TRBV5-1 and TRBJ1-1): KAGVTQTPRYLIKTRGQQVTLSCSPISGHRSVSWYQQTPGQGLQFLFEYFSETQRNKGNFPGRFSGRQFSNSRSEMNVSTLELGDSALYLCASSLVLNTEAFFGQGTRLTVV.

The chain couples TRBV7-2 to TRBJ2-1; TRBD2 agrees at 12 bases. V lost 4 bases to trimming and J lost 0 bases; unmatched junction nucleotides: 7. CDR3 size: 18 residues. Germline CDR1 reads SGHTA; CDR2 reads FQGNSA. The CDR3 sequence is CASSSSGRAPSSYNEQFF. In nucleotides, the CDR3 is TGTGCCAGCAGCTCTAGCGGGAGGGCCCCCAGCTCCTACAATGAGCAGTTCTTC.

This chain links TRBV27 with TRBJ2-7; TRBD1 matches at 9 bases. Looked up from germline, CDR1 is MNHEY and CDR2 is SMNVEV (reference sequence). CDR3 length: 15 residues. V shed 7 bases, J shed 6 bases, and the junction held 13 bases outside the gene matches. CDR3 region: CASILDRGPLGEQYF. CDR3 coding DNA: TGTGCCAGCATCTTGGACAGGGGACCTCTGGGCGAGCAGTACTTC.